This T cell receptor beta chain was observed in a study of blood T cell repertoires in COVID-19. The V and J ends lost 1 base and 8 bases, in that order; junction bases with no gene match: 3. CDR1 MNHEY and CDR2 SVGAGI come from the germline V gene. The CDR3 extends over 15 amino acids. Under the authors' procedure: Nucleated cell number was recorded as an estimate derived from reference gene primer amplification. This table comes from immunoSEQ multiplex PCR, and its TCRdb copy is limited to in-frame clones, with some not included. That table is the source of V, J and clone size, and D and trimming were worked out from the DNA. This repertoire shows some 52,000 clones, about nine tenths found once; its top ten account for around 27%.

The sequence was obtained from a human donor in a cohort sampled during active COVID-19. The chain combines TRBV6-5 with TRBJ2-1; 12 bases agree with TRBD2. Sequencing was carried out using peripheral blood. The CDR3 nucleotides are TGTGCCAGCAGTTACTTAGGACTAGCGGGATATGAGCAGTTCTTC. It codes for CASSYLGLAGYEQFF.